These 2 T cell receptor beta chains originate from one sample sequenced in a study of cytomegalovirus exposure and HLA in healthy donors. 13 Jbeta primers and 60 Vbeta primers were used for the PCR. The table came from immunoSEQ multiplex PCR; TCRdb's copy has only in-frame clones and leaves some out. In all, the sample yields about 200,000 clones. Sequenced material: PBMCs. The receptors come from a man under 40 in good health and CMV-seronegative.

This rearrangement joins TRBV19 to TRBJ2-2; a weak D match, TRBD2 (6 bases). The CDR3 sequence is 17 residues long. The V and J ends lost 3 bases and 4 bases respectively, with 18 bases between them. Germline V gene lookup returns CDR1 LNHDA and CDR2 SQIVND (reference sequence). The CDR3 sequence is CASSIDRVGGSTGELFF. CDR3 nucleotides: TGTGCCAGTAGTATCGATCGAGTGGGGGGAAGCACCGGGGAGCTGTTTTTT.

The chain recombines TRBV29-1 with TRBJ2-5; 8 bases match TRBD1. CDR3 length: 13 residues. Germline CDR1 reads SQVTM; CDR2 reads ANQGSEA. The V and J ends lost 7 bases and 1 base, in that order; junction bases with no gene match: 5. The CDR3 bases are TGCAGCGCCTTGACAGGGGCCCAAGAGACCCAGTACTTC. Translation gives CSALTGAQETQYF. Full variable domain (outside the CDR3, taken from reference TRBV29-1 and TRBJ2-5): SAVISQKPSRDICQRGTSLTIQCQVDSQVTMMFWYRQQPGQSLTLIATANQGSEATYESGFVIDKFPISRPNLTFSTLTVSNMSPEDSSIYLCSALTGAQETQYFGPGTRLLVL.